A single sample is the source of the 31 T cell receptor beta chains below, sequenced in a study of T cell responses to AZD1222 COVID-19 vaccine. Using immunoSEQ multiplex PCR, the repertoire was profiled, and TCRdb retains in-frame clones only, with some absent. Here the sample spans around 140,000 clones, 90% being singletons. The specimen was peripheral blood, collected on day 0 of AZD1222 vaccination. The origin of the receptors is an adult in good health.

The chain uses TRBV19 and TRBJ2-3, with D perhaps TRBD1 or TRBD2 (7 bases each). The CDR3 loop spans 17 amino acids. Germline values: CDR1 LNHDA, CDR2 SQIVND (reference sequence). Trimming pared 0 bases from V and 3 bases from J, leaving 16 bases between. CDR3 in amino acids: CASSIDHGQGGTDTQYF. In DNA form, the CDR3 reads TGTGCCAGTAGTATAGACCACGGCCAGGGGGGGACAGATACGCAGTATTTT.

The chain joins TRBV18 to TRBJ1-2; TRBD1 might be the D (5 bases). The CDR3 consists of 14 residues. The germline CDR1 and CDR2 sequences are KGHSH and LQKENI. V lost 5 bases and J lost 4, with 14 bases in between. The CDR3 bases are TGTGCCAGCTCAACGGACACGAGGAGCTATGGCTACACCTTC. Protein product: CASSTDTRSYGYTF. The full variable domain, with the rest looked up from reference TRBV18 and TRBJ1-2, is NAGVMQNPRHLVRRRGQEARLRCSPMKGHSHVYWYRQLPEEGLKFMVYLQKENIIDESGMPKERFSAEFPKEGPSILRIQQVVRGDSAAYFCASSTDTRSYGYTFGSGTRLTVV.

The chain joins TRBV7-2 to TRBJ1-1; 8 positions agree with TRBD1. This CDR3 contains 14 residues. Trimming removed 5 bases from V and 4 bases from J; junction bases left unmatched: 6. Germline V gene sequence: CDR1 SGHTA, CDR2 FQGNSA. CDR3 nucleotides: TGTGCCAGCAGCCTGGACAGGGTCGTCACTGAAGCTTTCTTT. It encodes CASSLDRVVTEAFF.

The chain joins TRBV5-4 to TRBJ1-2; 9 nucleotides align to TRBD1. With V trimmed by 1 base and J by 8 bases, 9 bases remained unmatched. From germline, CDR1 is SGHNT and CDR2 YYREEE (reference sequence). The CDR3 is made up of 15 amino acids. The CDR3 nucleotides are TGTGCCAGCAGCTTGCTATCGGGACAGGGAAGCGGCTACACCTTC. Translated: CASSLLSGQGSGYTF.

Only one count was recorded for this clone. The V and J genes are TRBV20-1 and TRBJ2-7, with no clear D. The CDR3 has 18 amino acids. The V end lost 3 bases, the J end lost 0 bases, and 24 bases lay between the germline ends. Germline values: CDR1 DFQATT, CDR2 SNEGSKA (reference sequence). CDR3 in amino acids: CSASSRPLSAGSSYEQYF. CDR3 in DNA: TGCAGTGCTAGTTCCCGCCCGTTGAGTGCAGGTAGCTCCTACGAGCAGTACTTC.

This clone came up once. The CDR3 sequence: CAMGPYTEAFF. The CDR3 nucleotides read TGTGCCATGGGCCCCTACACTGAAGCTTTCTTT. The gene calls are TRBV10-3 and TRBJ1-1, with unresolved D. Germline lookup yields CDR1 ENHRY and CDR2 SYGVKD. V was shortened by 9 bases and J by 3 bases, with 8 bases between the two germline ends. The CDR3 is 11 residues long.

The V gene is TRBV6-2 or TRBV6-3, the J gene TRBJ1-1, with D possibly TRBD1 on 6 matching bases. Germline V gene lookup returns CDR1 MNHEY and CDR2 SVGEGT. The CDR3 has 13 amino acids. The V and J ends lost 5 bases and 4 bases respectively, with 11 bases between them. CDR3 protein: CASSTGGATEAFF. CDR3 nucleotides: TGTGCCAGCAGTACGGGGGGGGCCACTGAAGCTTTCTTT.

The rearrangement joins TRBV28 to TRBJ1-1; D is unclear. Germline V gene sequence: CDR1 MDHEN, CDR2 SYDVKM. The CDR3 is 11 residues long. V dropped 8 bases and J dropped 7 bases, with 11 bases sitting between them. CDR3 residues: CASSPLGEAFF. As DNA, the CDR3 is TGTGCCAGCTCCCCCCTGGGTGAAGCTTTCTTT.

The rearrangement joins TRBV6-6 to TRBJ2-5, with a weak D call TRBD2 (6 bases). The V end lost 4 bases, the J end lost 3 bases, and 15 bases lay between the germline ends. This CDR3 spans 15 amino acids. CDR1 is MNHNY and CDR2 is SVGAGI in the germline V gene (reference sequence). Written as DNA, the CDR3 is TGTGCCAGCAGTTGGGACTTACCGGAGGAAGAGACCCAGTACTTC. Its protein product is CASSWDLPEEETQYF.

The count of this clone is one. V and J are TRBV10-3 and TRBJ2-6, with TRBD2 as a possible D gene (6 bases). Between the trimmed V and J ends, which lost 7 bases and 0 bases, there was a span of 10 bases. Germline loops: CDR1 ENHRY, CDR2 SYGVKD. CDR3 length equals 15 residues. CDR3 region: CAIKNGGSGANVLTF. CDR3 DNA sequence: TGTGCCATCAAAAACGGGGGCTCTGGGGCCAACGTCCTGACTTTC.

V usage is TRBV6-5 and J usage is TRBJ1-1; D unclear. CDR3 length equals 11 residues. V shed 6 bases and J shed 4 bases, with 6 bases lying between them. The germline V gene encodes CDR1 MNHEY and CDR2 SVGAGI. The CDR3 region is CASSQSTEAFF. Written as DNA, the CDR3 is TGTGCCAGCAGCCAAAGCACTGAAGCTTTCTTT.

This chain joins TRBV9 and TRBJ1-6; no definite D call. This CDR3 contains 13 residues. With 1 base removed from V and 7 bases from J, the gap between germline ends came to 6 bases. CDR1 and CDR2 from the germline V gene are SGDLS and YYNGEE. CDR3 sequence (DNA): TGTGCCAGCAGCGTATTCGACAATTCACCCCTCCACTTT. This codes for CASSVFDNSPLHF.

CDR3 amino acids: CASSSPRADTQYF. The CDR3 nucleotides read TGTGCCAGCAGCTCCCCGAGGGCAGATACGCAGTATTTT. The rearrangement links TRBV7-9 to TRBJ2-3, with D possibly TRBD2 on 5 matching bases. Germline CDR1 reads SEHNR; CDR2 reads FQNEAQ (reference sequence). The length of the CDR3 is 13 residues. V lost 4 bases to trimming and J lost 4 bases, with 9 bases between them.

The chain has TRBV12-5 and TRBJ1-1, with 8 bases fitting TRBD1. Trimming removed 5 bases from V and 9 bases from J; junction bases left unmatched: 8. The CDR3 totals 13 residues. Looked up from germline, CDR1 is LGHNT and CDR2 is FRNRAP. The chain's CDR3 is CASGPGGSEKAFF. CDR3 sequence (DNA): TGTGCTAGTGGTCCAGGGGGCTCGGAGAAAGCTTTCTTT.

The V gene is TRBV28, the J gene TRBJ1-5; D gene ambiguous. V gave up 6 bases and J gave up 5 bases, with 11 bases separating them. This CDR3 comprises 13 residues. The V gene's germline CDR1 is MDHEN and CDR2 SYDVKM. The CDR3 DNA reads TGTGCCAGCAGCCTTGACCGGGATCAGCCCCAGCATTTT. It translates to CASSLDRDQPQHF.

This sequence joins TRBV5-6 and TRBJ1-2; 8 bases agree with TRBD1. Unmatched junction bases numbered 6, after V lost 4 bases and J lost 1 base. The CDR3 runs to 15 residues. Per the germline V gene, CDR1 is SGHDT and CDR2 is YYEEEE. CDR3 in DNA: TGTGCCAGCAGCCTCGGGACAGGAGTTAACTATGGCTACACCTTC. Translated, it gives CASSLGTGVNYGYTF.

V usage is TRBV7-2 and J usage is TRBJ1-2, with TRBD1 matching 7 bases. The germline V gene has CDR1 SGHTA and CDR2 FQGNSA. V was pared by 1 base and J by 11 bases, with 4 bases of the junction left unmatched. The CDR3 spans 12 residues. CDR3 loop: CASSLDRGPYTF. CDR3 in DNA: TGTGCCAGCAGCTTAGACAGGGGCCCTTACACCTTC.

This clone was recorded only once. The rearrangement uses TRBV5-1 and TRBJ2-7; 13 bases are a match to TRBD2. The CDR3 is 16 residues long. The V segment lost 3 bases and the J segment 2 bases; nucleotides outside the gene matches: 5. Per the germline V gene, CDR1 is SGHRS and CDR2 is YFSETQ. The CDR3 reads CASSYWGLAGTYEQYF. In DNA form, the CDR3 reads TGCGCCAGCAGCTATTGGGGACTAGCGGGGACCTACGAGCAGTACTTC.

The chain carries TRBV27 and TRBJ1-1; unclear D gene. The V and J ends lost 6 bases and 0 bases respectively, with 14 bases between them. This CDR3 has 15 amino acids. CDR1 is MNHEY and CDR2 is SMNVEV in the germline V gene (reference sequence). The CDR3 loop reads CASSPRGSVNTEAFF. The CDR3 DNA reads as TGTGCCAGCAGCCCCCGGGGTAGTGTGAACACTGAAGCTTTCTTT.

The genes are TRBV3-1 (or the pseudogene TRBV3-2) and TRBJ1-4, with D tentatively TRBD1 (5 bases). Trimming shortened V by 0 bases and J by 0 bases, and 8 bases separated the two germline ends. Germline V lookup: CDR1 LGHDT, CDR2 YNNKEL (reference sequence). This CDR3 is built from 16 residues. CDR3 sequence (DNA): TGTGCCAGCAGCCAAGAATTGACAGCAACTAATGAAAAACTGTTTTTT. Translated: CASSQELTATNEKLFF.

The CDR3 DNA follows: TGTGCCAGCAGCTTAGGCACAGGGGGCTACGAGCAGTACTTC. Translation: CASSLGTGGYEQYF. The V gene is TRBV11-2, the J gene TRBJ2-7, with 8 nucleotides matching TRBD1. The CDR3 runs 14 residues. J lost 3 bases, V lost 1 base, and 2 bases had no gene match. Germline values: CDR1 SGHAT, CDR2 FQNNGV.

V gene TRBV6-4 combines with J gene TRBJ1-1, with D perhaps TRBD1 (5 bases). The germline V gene encodes CDR1 MRHNA and CDR2 SNTAGT. V lost 6 bases and J 8 bases, leaving 16 bases between the germline ends. This CDR3 spans 13 amino acids. CDR3: CASRHGGTKEAFF. The CDR3 bases are TGTGCCAGCAGACATGGAGGGACCAAGGAAGCTTTCTTT.

The rearrangement joins TRBV4-2 to TRBJ2-1; the D is unclear. CDR3 size: 13 residues. Deletions cut 3 bases from V and 9 bases from J, with 12 bases between. Germline lookup yields CDR1 LGHNA and CDR2 YNFKEQ. The CDR3 loop reads CASSHPTLSEQFF. CDR3 DNA: TGTGCCAGCAGCCACCCGACTCTGAGTGAGCAGTTCTTC.

The CDR3 DNA reads as TGTGCCAGCAGCGCCGGTGGGACTAGCGTAACCTACGAGCAGTACTTC. Its protein product is CASSAGGTSVTYEQYF. V and J are TRBV7-2 and TRBJ2-7; 10 bases align to TRBD2. CDR1 and CDR2 from the germline V gene are SGHTA and FQGNSA. V lost 5 bases and J lost 2; bases outside the gene matches: 9. The CDR3 loop spans 16 amino acids.

The V call is TRBV12-3 or TRBV12-4, the J call TRBJ1-1, with D uncertain. The V and J ends lost 6 bases and 2 bases respectively, with 10 bases between them. The CDR3 length is 13 residues. The CDR3 spells CASSQTSNTEAFF. CDR3 coding DNA: TGTGCCAGCAGCCAGACCAGTAACACTGAAGCTTTCTTT.

The CDR3 DNA is TGTGCCAGCAGCGCCAGCGGGGGGCTCTACGAGCAGTACTTC. Its protein product is CASSASGGLYEQYF. V and J are TRBV9 and TRBJ2-7; 9 bases align to TRBD2. J lost 3 bases, V lost 3 bases, and 4 bases had no gene match. CDR1 is SGDLS, CDR2 YYNGEE, per germline. This CDR3 has 14 amino acids.

This clone was seen a single time. The genes are TRBV10-1 and TRBJ1-5; 9 bases match TRBD1. Germline lookup yields CDR1 WNHNN and CDR2 SYGVQD (reference sequence). This CDR3 region has 16 residues. V dropped 6 bases and J dropped 4; count of bases not matched to a gene: 10. Written as DNA, the CDR3 is TGCGCCAGCAGCCCAGGACAGGGGAGAACTAATCAGCCCCAGCATTTT. Residues: CASSPGQGRTNQPQHF.

This sequence joins TRBV6-5 and TRBJ1-1; possible D gene TRBD1, 5 bases. Trimming removed 0 bases from V and 2 bases from J, with 10 bases in between. The V gene's germline CDR1 is MNHEY and CDR2 SVGAGI. CDR3 length equals 15 residues. This CDR3 reads CASSYSKGANTEAFF. DNA for the CDR3: TGTGCCAGCAGTTACTCGAAAGGGGCCAACACTGAAGCTTTCTTT.

This chain links TRBV4-1 with TRBJ2-5; D is undetermined. Germline CDR1 MGHRA, CDR2 YSYEKL. CDR3 length: 16 residues. Trimming removed 1 base at V and 2 bases at J, with 14 bases between. DNA for the CDR3: TGCGCCAGCAGCCAAGTGAACCTCGGGTTTCAAGAGACCCAGTACTTC. Amino acid sequence: CASSQVNLGFQETQYF.

This rearrangement joins TRBV27 to TRBJ2-7, with 10 bases matching TRBD1. CDR3 size: 14 residues. After removal of 4 bases from V and 4 bases from J, the junction contained 4 bases not matched to a gene. Germline CDR1 MNHEY, CDR2 SMNVEV (reference sequence). CDR3 sequence: CASSYRDRGYEQYF. The CDR3 DNA sequence: TGTGCCAGCAGTTACCGGGACAGGGGTTACGAGCAGTACTTC.

The chain couples TRBV4-1 to TRBJ1-1; D is uncertain. V was trimmed by 1 base and J by 6 bases, leaving 15 bases between them. The CDR3 is 15 amino acids. The germline V gene has CDR1 MGHRA and CDR2 YSYEKL. CDR3 nucleotides: TGCGCCAGCAGCCAAGGAGAGGTGGTTCCGGCTGAAGCTTTCTTT. It encodes CASSQGEVVPAEAFF.